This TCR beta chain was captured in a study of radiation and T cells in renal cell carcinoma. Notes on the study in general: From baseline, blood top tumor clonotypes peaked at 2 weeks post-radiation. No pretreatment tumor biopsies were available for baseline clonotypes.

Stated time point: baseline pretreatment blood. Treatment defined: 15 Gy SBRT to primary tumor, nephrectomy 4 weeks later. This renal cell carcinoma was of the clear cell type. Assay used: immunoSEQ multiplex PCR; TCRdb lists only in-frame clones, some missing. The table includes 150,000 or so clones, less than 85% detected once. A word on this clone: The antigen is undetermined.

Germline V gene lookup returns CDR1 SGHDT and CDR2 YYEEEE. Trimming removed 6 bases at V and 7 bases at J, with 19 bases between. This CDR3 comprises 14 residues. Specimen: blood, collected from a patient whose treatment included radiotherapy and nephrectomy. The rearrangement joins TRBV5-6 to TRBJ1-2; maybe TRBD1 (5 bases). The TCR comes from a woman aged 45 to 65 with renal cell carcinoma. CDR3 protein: CASNPKGRPGGYTF. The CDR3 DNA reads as TGTGCCAGCAACCCAAAGGGGCGGCCGGGTGGCTACACCTTC.